The 9 T cell receptor beta chains presented below share a single source sample, sequenced in a study of CD8 T cells in ankylosing spondylitis (TCRdb year 2017). The method behind the library was 5' RACE. The data were produced on an Illumina HiSeq 2500. TCRdb cleaned the public reads at Q25 with fastp, built clones with MiXCR and kept in-frame beta chains. A single entry per CDR3 protein holds the most common genes and DNA from its merged rows. Here the sample has tens of thousands of distinct CDR3 sequences; 25% to 35% occur a single time. In total, the top ten clones hold roughly 60% of the sample. Sequencing was done on a sample of blood, either unsorted or a sorted T cell fraction (not recorded which). These receptors were taken from a male donor with ankylosing spondylitis or in good health (not recorded which).

In this sample, this clonotype turned up a few times. V is TRBV28 and J is TRBJ1-2, with 7 bases aligning to TRBD1. The CDR3 totals 16 residues. From germline, CDR1 is MDHEN and CDR2 SYDVKM. With 8 bases clipped from V and 2 bases from J, the junction kept 14 bases outside the gene matches. The CDR3 spells CASLNDRVQDNYGYTF. The DNA of the CDR3 is TGTGCCAGCCTAAACGACAGGGTACAAGACAACTATGGCTACACCTTC.

This clonotype has ten or more counts. This chain connects TRBV20-1 to TRBJ1-1; D possibly corresponds to TRBD1 (6 bases). Germline V gene sequence: CDR1 DFQATT, CDR2 SNEGSKA (reference sequence). The CDR3 has 15 amino acids. Trimming left V 5 bases short and J 1 base short, with 17 bases between. Here the CDR3 reads CSAPRAGGANTEAFF. Here the CDR3 DNA reads TGCAGTGCTCCCCGGGCCGGGGGCGCGAACACTGAAGCTTTCTTT.

The chain employs TRBV20-1 and TRBJ1-1; 10 bases line up with TRBD1. CDR3 length equals 17 residues. V lost 3 bases and J lost 1; bases outside the gene matches: 11. Per germline, CDR1 DFQATT and CDR2 SNEGSKA (reference sequence). CDR3 residues: CSARGTGAAGWNTEAFF. In nucleotides, the CDR3 is TGCAGTGCTAGGGGGACAGGGGCGGCGGGGTGGAACACTGAAGCTTTCTTT.

This clonotype has just a few counts. This chain links TRBV4-1 with TRBJ1-1; 8 bases align to TRBD1. Trimming at V came to 4 bases and at J to 2 bases, leaving 6 bases not matched to a gene. This CDR3 is built from 15 residues. From germline, CDR1 is MGHRA and CDR2 YSYEKL. The CDR3 sequence is CASSPIGQGNTEAFF. In DNA form, the CDR3 reads TGCGCCAGCAGCCCCATAGGACAGGGAAACACTGAAGCTTTCTTT.

This chain links TRBV5-1 with TRBJ2-3; D is unclear. Germline CDR1 reads SGHRS; CDR2 reads YFSETQ. The CDR3 loop spans 12 amino acids. V shed 2 bases and J shed 6 bases, with 7 bases lying between them. The CDR3 DNA sequence: TGCGCCAGCAGCTTCGGATTGGATACGCAGTATTTT. It yields the protein CASSFGLDTQYF.

The J gene is TRBJ1-6, the V gene TRBV7-6; TRBD1 agrees at 7 bases. Losses at the gene ends were 5 bases for V and 6 bases for J; bases not matched to a gene: 7. Germline lookup yields CDR1 SGHVS and CDR2 FNYEAQ. The CDR3 runs 15 residues. In DNA form, the CDR3 reads TGTGCCAGCAGCCCAAGAACAGGGGCTAATTCACCCCTCCACTTT. Protein: CASSPRTGANSPLHF.

The chain employs TRBV4-2 and TRBJ1-2; tentative D call: TRBD1 (6 bases). Germline V lookup: CDR1 LGHNA, CDR2 YNFKEQ. This CDR3 contains 13 residues. Trimming shortened V by 0 bases and J by 8 bases, and 10 bases separated the two germline ends. In DNA, the CDR3 is TGTGCCAGCAGCCAAGAGGGGGCGGTCGGCTACACCTTC. It yields the protein CASSQEGAVGYTF.

This clonotype occurred a few times. The chain uses TRBV20-1 and TRBJ2-5; TRBD2 aligns across 8 bases. Germline V CDR1 and CDR2: DFQATT, SNEGSKA (reference sequence). The CDR3 runs 13 residues. The V and J ends lost 2 bases and 5 bases, in that order; junction bases with no gene match: 4. The CDR3 loop reads CSARSGSWETQYF. The CDR3 DNA reads as TGCAGTGCTAGAAGCGGGAGCTGGGAGACCCAGTACTTC.

This sequence joins TRBV10-3 and TRBJ2-1; 11 positions match TRBD2. The V gene end was trimmed by 2 bases and the J gene end by 4 bases; junction bases not matched to a gene: 1. CDR3 size: 15 residues. CDR1 ENHRY and CDR2 SYGVKD come from the germline V gene. The CDR3 DNA reads TGTGCCATCAGTGAGACTAGCGGGAGTTACAATGAGCAGTTCTTC. This codes for CAISETSGSYNEQFF.